The sequence of this T cell receptor (beta chain) was determined in a study of cytomegalovirus exposure and HLA in healthy donors. Study context: There were approximately 85 million unique TCRs (from HLA-typed donors) in an early data release.

General observations from the study: Most TCR sequences showed up rarely, but some public TCRs showed up in many donors. Cytomegalovirus status was reportedly diagnosed by the classifier with high specificity and sensitivity. According to an earlier analysis, most TCR beta V segments yielded productive rearrangements about 90% or about 30% of the time.

Note on this clone: The antigen is not known.

Germline assignment: CDR1 KGHSH and CDR2 LQKENI. CDR3 length: 15 residues. V lost 4 bases and J lost 1, with 13 bases in between. With 60 Vbeta and 13 Jbeta primers, the PCR was carried out. Assay used: immunoSEQ multiplex PCR; TCRdb lists only in-frame clones, some missing. The table records about 160,000 clones, 80% of them present only once. The sequenced sample consisted of PBMCs. V usage is TRBV18 and J usage is TRBJ1-1, with a possible D match to TRBD1 (5 bases). The receptor comes from a human donor in good health. Written as DNA, the CDR3 is TGTGCCAGCTCACGTGACAGCCCGGGGAACACTGAAGCTTTCTTT. This encodes CASSRDSPGNTEAFF.